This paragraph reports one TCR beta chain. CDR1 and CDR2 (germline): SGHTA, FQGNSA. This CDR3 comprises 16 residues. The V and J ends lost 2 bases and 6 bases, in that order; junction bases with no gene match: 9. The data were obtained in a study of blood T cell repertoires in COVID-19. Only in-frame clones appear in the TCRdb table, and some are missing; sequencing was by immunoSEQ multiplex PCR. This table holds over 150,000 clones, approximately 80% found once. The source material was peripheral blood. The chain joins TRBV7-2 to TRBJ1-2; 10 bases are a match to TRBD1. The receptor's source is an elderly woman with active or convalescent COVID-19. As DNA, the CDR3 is TGTGCCAGCAGCTTATCGACAGGGGGCGGTATGGATGGCTACACCTTC. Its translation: CASSLSTGGGMDGYTF.